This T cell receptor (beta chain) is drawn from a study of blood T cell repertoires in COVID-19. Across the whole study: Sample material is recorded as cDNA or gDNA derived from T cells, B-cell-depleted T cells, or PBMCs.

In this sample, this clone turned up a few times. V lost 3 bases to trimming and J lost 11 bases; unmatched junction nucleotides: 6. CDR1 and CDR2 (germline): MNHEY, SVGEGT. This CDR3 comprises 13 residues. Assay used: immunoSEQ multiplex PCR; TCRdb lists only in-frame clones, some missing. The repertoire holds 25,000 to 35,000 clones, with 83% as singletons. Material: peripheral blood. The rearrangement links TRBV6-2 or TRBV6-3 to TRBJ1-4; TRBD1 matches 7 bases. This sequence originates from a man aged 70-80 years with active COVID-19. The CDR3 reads CASSYDGQDKLFF. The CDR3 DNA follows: TGTGCCAGCAGTTATGACGGACAGGACAAACTGTTTTTT.